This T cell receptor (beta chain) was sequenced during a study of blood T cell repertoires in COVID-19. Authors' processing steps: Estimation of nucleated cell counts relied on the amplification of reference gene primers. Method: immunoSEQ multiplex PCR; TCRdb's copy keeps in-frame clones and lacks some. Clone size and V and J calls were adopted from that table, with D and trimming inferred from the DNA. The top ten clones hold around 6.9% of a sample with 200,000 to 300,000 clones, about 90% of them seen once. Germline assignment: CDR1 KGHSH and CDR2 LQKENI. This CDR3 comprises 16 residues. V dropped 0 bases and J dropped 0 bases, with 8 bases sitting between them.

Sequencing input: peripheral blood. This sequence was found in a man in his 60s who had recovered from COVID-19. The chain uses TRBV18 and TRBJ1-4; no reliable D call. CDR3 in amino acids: CASSPPNGPTNEKLFF. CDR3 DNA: TGTGCCAGCTCACCACCGAATGGGCCAACTAATGAAAAACTGTTTTTT. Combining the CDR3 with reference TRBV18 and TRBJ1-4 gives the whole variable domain NAGVMQNPRHLVRRRGQEARLRCSPMKGHSHVYWYRQLPEEGLKFMVYLQKENIIDESGMPKERFSAEFPKEGPSILRIQQVVRGDSAAYFCASSPPNGPTNEKLFFGSGTQLSVL.